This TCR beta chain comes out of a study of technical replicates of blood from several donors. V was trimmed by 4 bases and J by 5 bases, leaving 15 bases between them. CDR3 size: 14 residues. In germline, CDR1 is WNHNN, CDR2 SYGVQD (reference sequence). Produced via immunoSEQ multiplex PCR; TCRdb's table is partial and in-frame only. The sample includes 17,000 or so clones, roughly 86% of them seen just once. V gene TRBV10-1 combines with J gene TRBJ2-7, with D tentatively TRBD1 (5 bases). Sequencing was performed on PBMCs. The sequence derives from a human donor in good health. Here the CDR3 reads CASSATEESDEQYF. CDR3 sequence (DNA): TGCGCCAGCAGTGCGACAGAAGAAAGTGACGAGCAGTACTTC.